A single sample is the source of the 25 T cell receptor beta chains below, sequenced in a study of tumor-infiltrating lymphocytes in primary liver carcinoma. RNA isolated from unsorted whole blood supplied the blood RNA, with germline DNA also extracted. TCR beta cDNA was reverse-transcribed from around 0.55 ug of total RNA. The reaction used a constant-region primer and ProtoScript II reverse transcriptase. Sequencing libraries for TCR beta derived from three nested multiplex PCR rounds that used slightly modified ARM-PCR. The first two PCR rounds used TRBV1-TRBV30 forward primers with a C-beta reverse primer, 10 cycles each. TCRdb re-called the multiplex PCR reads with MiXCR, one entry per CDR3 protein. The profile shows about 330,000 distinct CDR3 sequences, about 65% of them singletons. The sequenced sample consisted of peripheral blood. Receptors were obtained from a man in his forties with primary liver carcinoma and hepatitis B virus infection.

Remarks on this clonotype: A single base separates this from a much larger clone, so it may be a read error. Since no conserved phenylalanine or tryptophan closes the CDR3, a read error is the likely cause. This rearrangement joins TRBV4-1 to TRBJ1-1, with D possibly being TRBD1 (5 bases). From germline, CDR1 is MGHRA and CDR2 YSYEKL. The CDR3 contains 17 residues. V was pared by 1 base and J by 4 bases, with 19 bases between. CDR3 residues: CASSQGGGAGGITEAFL. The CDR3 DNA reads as TGCGCCAGCAGCCAAGGGGGAGGCGCGGGGGGGATCACTGAAGCTTTCTTA.

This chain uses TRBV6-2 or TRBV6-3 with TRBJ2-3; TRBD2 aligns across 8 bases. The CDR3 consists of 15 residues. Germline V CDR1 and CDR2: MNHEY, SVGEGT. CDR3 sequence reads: CVNGRLARVQNTQYF. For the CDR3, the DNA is TGTGTCAACGGTAGACTAGCGAGAGTTCAAAATACGCAGTATTTT.

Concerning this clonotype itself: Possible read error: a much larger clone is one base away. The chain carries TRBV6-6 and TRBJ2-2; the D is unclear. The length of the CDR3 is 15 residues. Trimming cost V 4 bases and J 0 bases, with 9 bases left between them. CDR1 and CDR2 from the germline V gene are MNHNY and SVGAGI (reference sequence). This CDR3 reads CASSSTDPNTGELFF. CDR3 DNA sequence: TGTGCCAGCAGTTCCACGGATCCGAACACCGGGGAGCTGTTTTTT.

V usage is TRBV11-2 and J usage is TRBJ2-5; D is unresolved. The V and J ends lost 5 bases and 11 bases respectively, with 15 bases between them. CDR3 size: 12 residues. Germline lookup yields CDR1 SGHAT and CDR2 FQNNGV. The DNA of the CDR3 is TGTGCCAGCAGCGTTCCCCATGCCCCTCAGTACTTC. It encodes CASSVPHAPQYF.

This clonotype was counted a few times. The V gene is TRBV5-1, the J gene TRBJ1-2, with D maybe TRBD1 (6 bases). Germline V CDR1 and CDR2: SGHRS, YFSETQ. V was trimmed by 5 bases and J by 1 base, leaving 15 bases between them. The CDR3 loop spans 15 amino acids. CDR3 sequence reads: CASSLSGTFNYGYTF. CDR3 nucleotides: TGCGCCAGCAGTCTGTCGGGGACATTTAACTATGGCTACACCTTC.

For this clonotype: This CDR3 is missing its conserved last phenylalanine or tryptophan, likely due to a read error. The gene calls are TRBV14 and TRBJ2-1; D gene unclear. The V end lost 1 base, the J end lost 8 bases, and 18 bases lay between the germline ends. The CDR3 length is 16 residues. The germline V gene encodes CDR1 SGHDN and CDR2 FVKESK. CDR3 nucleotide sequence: TGTGCCAGCAGCCAAGCTAGTGGGCTTCCTCGGGATGAGCAGTTCTAC. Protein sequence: CASSQASGLPRDEQFY.

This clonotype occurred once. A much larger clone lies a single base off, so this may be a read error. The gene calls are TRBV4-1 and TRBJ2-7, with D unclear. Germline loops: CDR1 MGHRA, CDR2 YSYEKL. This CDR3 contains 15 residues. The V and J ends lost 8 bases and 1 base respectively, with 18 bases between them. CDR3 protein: CASGTAPHSSYEQYF. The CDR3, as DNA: TGCGCCAGCGGCACGGCACCCCACTCGTCCTACGAGCAGTACTTC.

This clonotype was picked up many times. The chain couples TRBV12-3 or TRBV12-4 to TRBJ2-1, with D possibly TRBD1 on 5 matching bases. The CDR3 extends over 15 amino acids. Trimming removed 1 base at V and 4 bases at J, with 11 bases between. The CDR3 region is CASSLEATAYNEQFF. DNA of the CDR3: TGTGCCAGCAGTTTAGAGGCGACAGCGTACAATGAGCAGTTCTTC.

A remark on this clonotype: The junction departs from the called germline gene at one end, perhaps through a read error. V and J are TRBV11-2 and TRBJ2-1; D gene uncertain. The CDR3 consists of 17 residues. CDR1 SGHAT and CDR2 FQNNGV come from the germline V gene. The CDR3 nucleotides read TGTGGCAGCAGCTTATACGTGGCGGTGAGTTCCTACAATGAGCAGTTCTTC. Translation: CGSSLYVAVSSYNEQFF.

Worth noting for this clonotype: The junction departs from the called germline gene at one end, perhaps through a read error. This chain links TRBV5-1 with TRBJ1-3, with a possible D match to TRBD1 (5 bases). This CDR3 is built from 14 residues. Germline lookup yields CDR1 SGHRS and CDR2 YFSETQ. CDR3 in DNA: TGCGCCAGCAGCTGGGACCTCTCTGGAAACACCATAAATTTT. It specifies CASSWDLSGNTINF.

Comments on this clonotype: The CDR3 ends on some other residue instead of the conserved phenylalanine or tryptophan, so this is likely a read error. CDR3 nucleotides: TGTGCCAGCAGAAACGCCCGGGACAGGAACTGCGGCTACACCATC. Amino acids: CASRNARDRNCGYTI. The rearrangement uses TRBV11-2 and TRBJ1-2; the match to TRBD1 covers 8 bases. J gave up 8 bases and V 6 bases, and 14 bases lay outside the gene matches. The CDR3 is 15 amino acids. CDR1 is SGHAT, CDR2 FQNNGV, per germline.

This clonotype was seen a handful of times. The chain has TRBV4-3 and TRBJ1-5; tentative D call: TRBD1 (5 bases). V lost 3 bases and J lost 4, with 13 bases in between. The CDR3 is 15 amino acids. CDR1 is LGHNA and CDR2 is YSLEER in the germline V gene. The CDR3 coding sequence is TGCGCCAGCAGCCAGACAACAGGCCCAAATCAGCCCCAGCATTTT. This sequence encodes CASSQTTGPNQPQHF.

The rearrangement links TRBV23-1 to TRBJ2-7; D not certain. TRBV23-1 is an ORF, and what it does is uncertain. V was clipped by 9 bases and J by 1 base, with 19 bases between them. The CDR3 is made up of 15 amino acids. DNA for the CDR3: TGCGCCAGGCAACAAGGGCCTAACCGATCCTACGAGCAGTACTTC. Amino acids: CARQQGPNRSYEQYF.

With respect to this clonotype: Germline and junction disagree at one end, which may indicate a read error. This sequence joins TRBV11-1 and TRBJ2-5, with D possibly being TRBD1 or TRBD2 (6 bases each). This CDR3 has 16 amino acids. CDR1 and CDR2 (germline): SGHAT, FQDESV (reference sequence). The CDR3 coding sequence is TGTTCCAGCAGCTCCCAAGTGACTAGGGGGAGGGAGACCCAGTACTTC. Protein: CSSSSQVTRGRETQYF.

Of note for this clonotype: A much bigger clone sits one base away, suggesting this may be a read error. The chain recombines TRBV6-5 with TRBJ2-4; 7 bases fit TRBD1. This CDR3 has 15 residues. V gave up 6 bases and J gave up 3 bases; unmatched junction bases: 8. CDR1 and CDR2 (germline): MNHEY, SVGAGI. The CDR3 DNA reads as TGTGCCAGCAGAACTGGACAGGACGGCAAAAACATTCAGTACTTC. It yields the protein CASRTGQDGKNIQYF.

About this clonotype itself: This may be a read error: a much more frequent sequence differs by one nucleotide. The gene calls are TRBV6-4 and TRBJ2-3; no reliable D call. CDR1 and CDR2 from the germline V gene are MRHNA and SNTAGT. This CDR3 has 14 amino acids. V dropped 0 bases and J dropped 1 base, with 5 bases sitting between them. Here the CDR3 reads CASSDSDGTDTQYF. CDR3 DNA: TGTGCCAGCAGTGACTCGGACGGCACAGATACGCAGTATTTT.

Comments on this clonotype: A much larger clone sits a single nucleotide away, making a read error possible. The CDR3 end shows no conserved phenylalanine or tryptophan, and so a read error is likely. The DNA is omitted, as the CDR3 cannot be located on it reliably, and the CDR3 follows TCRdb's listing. CDR3 in amino acids: CASSPIWGGLTL. This chain connects TRBV12-3 or TRBV12-4 to TRBJ1-2; the table calls TRBD1, which could not be checked here. The CDR3 region is 12 residues in length, termini included.

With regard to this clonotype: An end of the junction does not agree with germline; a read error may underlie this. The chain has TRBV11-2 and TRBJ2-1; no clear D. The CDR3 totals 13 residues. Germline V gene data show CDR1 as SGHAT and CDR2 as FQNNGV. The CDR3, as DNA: TGTGCTAGCAGCTCAGATCGAGGAAGGGAGCAGTTCTTC. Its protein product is CASSSDRGREQFF.

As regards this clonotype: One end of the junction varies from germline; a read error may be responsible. The CDR3 nucleotides are TGTGCCAGCAGATCGGGGGGCTACATGAGCACTGAAGTTCTCTTT. This gives the protein CASRSGGYMSTEVLF. This chain connects TRBV5-4 to TRBJ1-1; D might be TRBD1 (6 bases). The germline CDR1 and CDR2 sequences are SGHNT and YYREEE (reference sequence). The CDR3 consists of 15 residues.

The CDR3 loop is CASSKGNEQFF. As DNA, the CDR3 is TGTGCCAGCAGCAAAGGCAATGAGCAGTTCTTC. This chain links TRBV21-1 with TRBJ2-1. TRBV21-1 is deemed a pseudogene. There are 11 residues in the CDR3.

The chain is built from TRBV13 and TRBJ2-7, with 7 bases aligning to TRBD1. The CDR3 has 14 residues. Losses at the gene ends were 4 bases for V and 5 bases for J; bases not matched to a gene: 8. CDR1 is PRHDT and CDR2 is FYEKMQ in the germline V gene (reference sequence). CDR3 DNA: TGTGCCAGCAGCTCTCGACAGGGTCGCGACGAGCAGTACTTC. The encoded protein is CASSSRQGRDEQYF.

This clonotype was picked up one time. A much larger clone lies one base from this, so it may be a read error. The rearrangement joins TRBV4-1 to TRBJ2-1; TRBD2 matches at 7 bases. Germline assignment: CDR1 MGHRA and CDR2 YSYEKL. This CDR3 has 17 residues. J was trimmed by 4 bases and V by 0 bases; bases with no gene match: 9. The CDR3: CASSQESETSYYNEQFF. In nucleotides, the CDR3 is TGCGCCAGCAGCCAAGAGTCGGAGACTAGCTATTACAATGAGCAGTTCTTC.

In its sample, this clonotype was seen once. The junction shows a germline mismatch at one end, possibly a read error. In DNA form, the CDR3 reads TGTGCCAGCATCTTACTACTTGTGCGGGAGTCAGATATGCAGTATTTT. It translates to CASILLLVRESDMQYF. This chain joins TRBV11-2 and TRBJ2-3; 7 bases are shared with TRBD2. The CDR3 consists of 16 residues. Germline loops: CDR1 SGHAT, CDR2 FQNNGV.

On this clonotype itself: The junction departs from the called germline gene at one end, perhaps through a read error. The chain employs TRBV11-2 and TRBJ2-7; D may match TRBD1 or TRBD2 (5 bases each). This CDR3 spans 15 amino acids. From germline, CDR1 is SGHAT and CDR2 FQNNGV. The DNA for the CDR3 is TGTGTCAGCAGTTCCGGGGCAGGAGGTTTCTACGAGCAGTACTTC. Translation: CVSSSGAGGFYEQYF.

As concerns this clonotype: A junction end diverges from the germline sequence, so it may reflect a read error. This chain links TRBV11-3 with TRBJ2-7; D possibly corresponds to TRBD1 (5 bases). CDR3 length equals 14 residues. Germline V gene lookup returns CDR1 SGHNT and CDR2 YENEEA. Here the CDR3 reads CANSLEAGPSEQYF. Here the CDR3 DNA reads TGTGCCAACAGCTTAGAGGCAGGGCCGAGCGAGCAATACTTC.